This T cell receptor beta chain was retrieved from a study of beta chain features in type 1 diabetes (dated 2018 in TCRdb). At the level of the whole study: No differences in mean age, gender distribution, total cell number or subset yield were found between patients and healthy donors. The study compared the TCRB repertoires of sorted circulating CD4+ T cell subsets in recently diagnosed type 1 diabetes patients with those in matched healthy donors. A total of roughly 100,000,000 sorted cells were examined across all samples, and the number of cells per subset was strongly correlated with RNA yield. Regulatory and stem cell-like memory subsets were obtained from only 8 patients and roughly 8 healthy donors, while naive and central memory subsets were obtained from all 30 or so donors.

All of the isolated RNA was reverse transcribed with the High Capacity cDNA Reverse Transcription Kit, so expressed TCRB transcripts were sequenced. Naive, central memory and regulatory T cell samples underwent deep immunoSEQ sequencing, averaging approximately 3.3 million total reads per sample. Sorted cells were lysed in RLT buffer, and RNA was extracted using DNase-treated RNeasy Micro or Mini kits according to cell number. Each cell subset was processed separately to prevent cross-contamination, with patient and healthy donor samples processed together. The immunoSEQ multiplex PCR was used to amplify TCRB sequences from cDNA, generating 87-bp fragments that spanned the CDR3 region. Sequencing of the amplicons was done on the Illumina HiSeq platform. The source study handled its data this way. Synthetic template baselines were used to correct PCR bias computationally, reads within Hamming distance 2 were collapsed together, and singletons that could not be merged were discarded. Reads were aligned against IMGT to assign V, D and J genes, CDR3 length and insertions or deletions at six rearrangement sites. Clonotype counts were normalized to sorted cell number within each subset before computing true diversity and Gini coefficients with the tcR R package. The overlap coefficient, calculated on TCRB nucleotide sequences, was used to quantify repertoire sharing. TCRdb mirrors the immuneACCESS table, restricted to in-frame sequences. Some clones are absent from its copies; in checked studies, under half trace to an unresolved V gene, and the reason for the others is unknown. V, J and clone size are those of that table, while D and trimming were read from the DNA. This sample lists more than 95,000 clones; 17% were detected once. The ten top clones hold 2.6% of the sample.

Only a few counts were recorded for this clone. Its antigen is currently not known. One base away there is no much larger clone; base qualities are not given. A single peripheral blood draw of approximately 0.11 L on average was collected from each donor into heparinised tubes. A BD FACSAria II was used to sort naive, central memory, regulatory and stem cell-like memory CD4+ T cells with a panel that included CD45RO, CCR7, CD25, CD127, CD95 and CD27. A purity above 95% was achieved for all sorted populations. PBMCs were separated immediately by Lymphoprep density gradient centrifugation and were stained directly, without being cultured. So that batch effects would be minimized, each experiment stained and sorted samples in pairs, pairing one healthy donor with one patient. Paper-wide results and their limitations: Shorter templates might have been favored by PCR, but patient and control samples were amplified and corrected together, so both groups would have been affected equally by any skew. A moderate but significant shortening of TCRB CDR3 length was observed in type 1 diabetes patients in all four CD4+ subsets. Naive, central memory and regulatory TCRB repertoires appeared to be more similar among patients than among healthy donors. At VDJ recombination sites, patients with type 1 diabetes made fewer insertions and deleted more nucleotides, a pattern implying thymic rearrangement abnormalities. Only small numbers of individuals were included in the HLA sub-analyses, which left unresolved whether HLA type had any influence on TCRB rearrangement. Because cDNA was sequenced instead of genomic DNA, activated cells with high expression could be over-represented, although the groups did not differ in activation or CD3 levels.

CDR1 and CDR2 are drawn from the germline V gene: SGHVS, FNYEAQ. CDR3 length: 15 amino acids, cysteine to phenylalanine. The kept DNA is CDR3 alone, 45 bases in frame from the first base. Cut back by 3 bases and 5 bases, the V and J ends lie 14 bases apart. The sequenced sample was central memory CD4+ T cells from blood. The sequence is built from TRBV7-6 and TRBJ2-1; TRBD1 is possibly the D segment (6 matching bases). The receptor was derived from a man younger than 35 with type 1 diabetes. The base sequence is TGTGCCAGCAGCTTTAACAGGGACAACCACAATGAGCAGTTCTTC. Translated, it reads CASSFNRDNHNEQFF.